This entry concerns a single T cell receptor (beta chain). This sample was included in a study of blood T cell repertoires in COVID-19. Study-wide context: Researchers got acute and convalescent COVID-19 samples from the United States, Italy and Spain. The cDNA or gDNA used as material had been derived from T cells, B-cell-depleted T cells, or PBMCs.

Germline V gives CDR1 SGHVS, CDR2 FQNEAQ. CDR3 length: 16 amino acids. V trimming: 2 bases; J trimming: 3 bases; junction bases outside the gene matches: 6. As processed by the authors: Estimated nucleated cell counts came from reference gene primer amplification. The protocol was immunoSEQ multiplex PCR, while the TCRdb copy is restricted to in-frame clones and leaves out a portion. From that table come the V and J calls and clone size; the DNA was used to work out D and trimming. The sample lists just over 45,000 clones, around 87% occurring once. The clonotype originates from a human donor in a cohort sampled during active COVID-19. This chain joins TRBV7-8 and TRBJ2-2, with TRBD2 matching 7 bases. Sequencing was carried out using peripheral blood. The CDR3 loop reads CASSLFLAVDTGELFF. The CDR3 region has the DNA TGTGCCAGCAGCTTATTCCTAGCGGTCGACACCGGGGAGCTGTTTTTT.